These T cell receptor beta chains were read from a single sample in a study of shared clonotypes between healthy human individuals. Only in-frame clones appear in the TCRdb table, and some are missing; sequencing was by immunoSEQ multiplex PCR. The data contain 2 million to 2.5 million clones, around 95% of them singletons. The material sequenced was naive CD4+ T cells sorted from blood. The receptor source for this set is a man aged 18-30 years in good health. CDR3s include the opening cysteine and the closing phenylalanine or tryptophan. D genes are given only for firm matches. Not all rows give a size; the values are once, few, many and, for expanded clones, a class.

clone_size: -
d_call: TRBD2
j_call: TRBJ2-3
cdr3_length: 16
v_call: TRBV7-3
cdr3_aa: CASSLRASGGADTQYF
cdr3_nt: TGTGCCAGCAGCTTACGAGCTAGCGGGGGCGCAGATACGCAGTATTTT

clone_size: -
d_call: -
j_call: TRBJ1-1
cdr3_length: 15
v_call: TRBV5-1
cdr3_aa: CASSQLSQGNTEAFF
cdr3_nt: TGCGCCAGCAGCCAACTTTCCCAGGGGAACACTGAAGCTTTCTTT

clone_size: -
d_call: TRBD2
j_call: TRBJ2-1
cdr3_length: 14
v_call: TRBV10-3
cdr3_aa: CAIRGLAGDNEQFF
cdr3_nt: TGTGCCATCAGGGGACTAGCGGGAGACAATGAGCAGTTCTTC

clone_size: -
d_call: TRBD2
j_call: TRBJ2-3
cdr3_length: 16
v_call: TRBV10-3
cdr3_aa: CAISVSVAGSTDTQYF
cdr3_nt: TGTGCCATCAGTGTATCAGTAGCGGGGAGCACAGATACGCAGTATTTT

clone_size: -
d_call: -
j_call: TRBJ1-6
cdr3_length: 11
v_call: TRBV11-2
cdr3_aa: CASSSWDLLHF
cdr3_nt: TGTGCCAGCAGCTCCTGGGACTTACTCCACTTT

clone_size: -
d_call: -
j_call: TRBJ2-2
cdr3_length: 15
v_call: TRBV6-5
cdr3_aa: CASSYPYGAGGELFF
cdr3_nt: TGTGCCAGCAGTTACCCCTACGGGGCGGGCGGGGAGCTGTTTTTT

clone_size: -
d_call: -
j_call: TRBJ2-7
cdr3_length: 16
v_call: TRBV7-2
cdr3_aa: CASSLASWVSSYEQYF
cdr3_nt: TGTGCCAGCAGCTTAGCGTCATGGGTGAGCTCCTACGAGCAGTACTTC

clone_size: -
d_call: -
j_call: TRBJ2-7
cdr3_length: 14
v_call: TRBV7-3
cdr3_aa: CASSLWQGSYEQYF
cdr3_nt: TGTGCCAGCAGCTTATGGCAGGGATCCTACGAGCAGTACTTC

clone_size: -
d_call: -
j_call: TRBJ1-6
cdr3_length: 16
v_call: TRBV25-1
cdr3_aa: CASSESPRGFNSPLHF
cdr3_nt: TGTGCCAGCAGTGAATCCCCCCGTGGCTTCAATTCACCCCTCCACTTT

clone_size: -
d_call: -
j_call: TRBJ1-5
cdr3_length: 14
v_call: TRBV6-1
cdr3_aa: CASTEGGGNQPQHF
cdr3_nt: TGTGCCAGCACCGAGGGAGGGGGCAATCAGCCCCAGCATTTT

clone_size: once
d_call: -
j_call: TRBJ2-7
cdr3_length: 14
v_call: TRBV28
cdr3_aa: CASSSGTAPYEQYF
cdr3_nt: TGTGCCAGCAGCTCCGGGACCGCTCCCTACGAGCAGTACTTC

clone_size: -
d_call: -
j_call: TRBJ1-2
cdr3_length: 12
v_call: TRBV7-9
cdr3_aa: CASSRHGYGYTF
cdr3_nt: TGTGCCAGCAGCCGGCACGGCTATGGCTACACCTTC

clone_size: once
d_call: TRBD1
j_call: TRBJ2-1
cdr3_length: 18
v_call: TRBV28
cdr3_aa: CASSLSPQQGVSYNEQFF
cdr3_nt: TGTGCCAGCAGTTTAAGTCCGCAACAGGGGGTCTCCTACAATGAGCAGTTCTTC

clone_size: -
d_call: TRBD2
j_call: TRBJ2-7
cdr3_length: 16
v_call: TRBV4-1
cdr3_aa: CASRPGLAGVSYEQYF
cdr3_nt: TGCGCCAGCAGACCCGGACTAGCGGGCGTCTCCTACGAGCAGTACTTC

clone_size: -
d_call: TRBD1
j_call: TRBJ1-1
cdr3_length: 15
v_call: TRBV10-3
cdr3_aa: CAISRTGGADTEAFF
cdr3_nt: TGTGCCATCAGCCGGACAGGGGGCGCCGACACTGAAGCTTTCTTT